This T cell receptor (beta chain) is drawn from a study of T cell changes during pregnancy in multiple sclerosis (dated by TCRdb to the late 2010s). For context, the study as a whole: The study examined how the T cell repertoire changed over the course of pregnancy in women with multiple sclerosis.

The library was made by the immunoSEQ multiplex PCR assay. TCRdb limited this immuneACCESS table to in-frame rearrangements with V and J called. A share of clones is missing; checked studies link under half to unresolved V genes, and the rest is unexplained. A total of roughly 45,000 clones appear in this sample, around 90% of them only once. About 5.1% of the sample is held by the ten biggest clonotypes. For CDR1 and CDR2, the germline V gene lists MGHDK and SYGVNS. Germline trimming amounts to 3 bases on V and 2 bases on J, with 10 as the count of junction bases outside the gene matches. The CDR3, from cysteine to phenylalanine, totals 17 residues. Kept here is only the CDR3 DNA, which spans 51 bases and is read in frame from base 1. About this clone: What antigen it recognizes has not been identified. There are no base qualities to consult, and no much larger clone falls within one base.

This receptor was identified in a female donor in good health, enrolled as a control in a pregnancy study. The rearranged chain carries TRBV25-1 and TRBJ2-5; 9 junctional bases match TRBD2. The sample consisted of peripheral blood, taken in the second trimester of pregnancy. CDR3 protein: CASSEGAIAGVQETQYF. The DNA sequence is given as TGTGCCAGCAGTGAGGGGGCGATAGCGGGAGTACAAGAGACCCAGTACTTC.